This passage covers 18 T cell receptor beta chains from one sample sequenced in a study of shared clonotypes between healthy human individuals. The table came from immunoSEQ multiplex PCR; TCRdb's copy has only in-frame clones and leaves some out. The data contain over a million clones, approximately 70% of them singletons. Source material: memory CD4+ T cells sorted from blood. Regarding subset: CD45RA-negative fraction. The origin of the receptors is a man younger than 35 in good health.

The CDR3 reads CASRGTNEQYF. CDR3 bases: TGTGCCAGCAGGGGGACTAACGAGCAGTATTTT. The chain couples TRBV25-1 to TRBJ2-3; 7 nucleotides line up with TRBD2. The germline gives CDR1 MGHDK, CDR2 SYGVNS. The CDR3 sequence is 11 residues long. V lost 6 bases to trimming and J lost 11 bases; unmatched junction nucleotides: 5.

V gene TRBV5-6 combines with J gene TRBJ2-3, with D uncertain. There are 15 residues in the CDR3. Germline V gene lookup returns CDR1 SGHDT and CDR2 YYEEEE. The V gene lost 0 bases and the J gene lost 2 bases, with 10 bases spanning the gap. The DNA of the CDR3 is TGTGCCAGCAGCTTGGCCTATGGAGCCACAGATACGCAGTATTTT. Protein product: CASSLAYGATDTQYF.

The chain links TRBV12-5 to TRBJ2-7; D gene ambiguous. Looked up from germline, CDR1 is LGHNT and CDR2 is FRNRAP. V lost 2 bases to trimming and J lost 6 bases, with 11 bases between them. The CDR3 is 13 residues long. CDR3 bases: TGTGCTAGTGGTTTGCTACTCTCGGGCGAGCAGTACTTC. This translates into CASGLLLSGEQYF. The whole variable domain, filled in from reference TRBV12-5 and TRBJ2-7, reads DARVTQTPRHKVTEMGQEVTMRCQPILGHNTVFWYRQTMMQGLELLAYFRNRAPLDDSGMPKDRFSAEMPDATLATLKIQPSEPRDSAVYFCASGLLLSGEQYFGPGTRLTVT.

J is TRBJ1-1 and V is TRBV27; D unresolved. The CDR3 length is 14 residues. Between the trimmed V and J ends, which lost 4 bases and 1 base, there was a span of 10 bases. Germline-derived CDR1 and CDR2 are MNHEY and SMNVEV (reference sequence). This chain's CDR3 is CASSSPGRNTEAFF. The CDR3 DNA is TGTGCCAGCAGTTCCCCCGGGAGGAACACTGAAGCTTTCTTT.

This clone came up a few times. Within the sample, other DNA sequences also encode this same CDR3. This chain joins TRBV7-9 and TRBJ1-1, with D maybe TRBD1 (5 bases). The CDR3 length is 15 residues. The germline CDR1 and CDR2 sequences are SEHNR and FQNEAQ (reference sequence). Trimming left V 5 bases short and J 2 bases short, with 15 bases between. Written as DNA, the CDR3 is TGTGCCAGCAGCCCTCGTCTCGGGGCTAACACTGAAGCTTTCTTT. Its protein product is CASSPRLGANTEAFF.

CDR3 amino acids: CASSSYRGGLTESPEAFF. As DNA, the CDR3 is TGCGCCAGCAGCTCCTACAGGGGAGGTTTAACGGAGAGCCCTGAAGCTTTCTTT. V usage is TRBV5-1 and J usage is TRBJ1-1; TRBD1 matches 7 bases. From germline, CDR1 is SGHRS and CDR2 YFSETQ. The V gene end was trimmed by 3 bases and the J gene end by 6 bases; junction bases not matched to a gene: 20. The length of the CDR3 is 18 residues. The full variable domain, rest sourced from reference TRBV5-1 and TRBJ1-1, is KAGVTQTPRYLIKTRGQQVTLSCSPISGHRSVSWYQQTPGQGLQFLFEYFSETQRNKGNFPGRFSGRQFSNSRSEMNVSTLELGDSALYLCASSSYRGGLTESPEAFFGQGTRLTVV.

The CDR3 here is CASSSGDYNEQFF. In nucleotides, the CDR3 is TGTGCCAGCAGCTCGGGAGACTACAATGAGCAGTTCTTC. This chain links TRBV5-6 with TRBJ2-1, with D possibly matching TRBD2 (6 bases). Per germline, CDR1 SGHDT and CDR2 YYEEEE. The CDR3 totals 13 residues. Trimming removed 3 bases at V and 3 bases at J, with 7 bases between.

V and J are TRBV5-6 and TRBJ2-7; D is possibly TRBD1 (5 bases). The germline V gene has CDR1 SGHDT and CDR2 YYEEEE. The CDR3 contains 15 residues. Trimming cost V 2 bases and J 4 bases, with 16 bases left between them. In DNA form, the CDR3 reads TGTGCCAGCAGCTTACCAGGGCAGTTTACGTACGAGCAGTACTTC. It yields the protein CASSLPGQFTYEQYF.

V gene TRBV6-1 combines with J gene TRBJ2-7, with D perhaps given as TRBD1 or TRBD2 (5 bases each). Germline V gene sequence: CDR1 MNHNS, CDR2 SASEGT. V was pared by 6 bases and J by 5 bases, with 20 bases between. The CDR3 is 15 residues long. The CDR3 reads CASRRARGTPDEQYF. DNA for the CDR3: TGTGCCAGCAGGAGGGCGAGGGGCACCCCCGACGAGCAGTACTTC.

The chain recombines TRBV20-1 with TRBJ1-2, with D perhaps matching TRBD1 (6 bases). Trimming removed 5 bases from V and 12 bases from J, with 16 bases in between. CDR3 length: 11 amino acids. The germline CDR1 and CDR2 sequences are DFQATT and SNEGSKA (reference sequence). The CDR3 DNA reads TGCAGTGCTGGGGGCCGCGTTGGGGACACCTTC. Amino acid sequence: CSAGGRVGDTF.

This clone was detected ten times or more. The CDR3 DNA follows: TGTGCCAGCTCACCCTCCCTCCTGCTCGATGGCTACACCTTC. This gives the protein CASSPSLLLDGYTF. The V gene is TRBV18, the J gene TRBJ1-2, with D hard to call. Germline V lookup: CDR1 KGHSH, CDR2 LQKENI. The CDR3 extends over 14 amino acids. V gave up 3 bases and J gave up 6 bases, with 14 bases separating them. Full variable domain (missing parts from reference TRBV18 and TRBJ1-2): NAGVMQNPRHLVRRRGQEARLRCSPMKGHSHVYWYRQLPEEGLKFMVYLQKENIIDESGMPKERFSAEFPKEGPSILRIQQVVRGDSAAYFCASSPSLLLDGYTFGSGTRLTVV.

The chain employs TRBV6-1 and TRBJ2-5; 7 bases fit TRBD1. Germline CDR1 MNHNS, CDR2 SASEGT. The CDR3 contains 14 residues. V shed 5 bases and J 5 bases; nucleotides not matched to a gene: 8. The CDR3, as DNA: TGTGCCAGCAGTCGACAGGGTGAGATCGAGACCCAGTACTTC. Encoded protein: CASSRQGEIETQYF.

Written as DNA, the CDR3 is TGCGCCAGCAGCTTGGAGAGCAGTTGGGACTATGGCTACACCTTC. Protein sequence: CASSLESSWDYGYTF. The chain couples TRBV5-1 to TRBJ1-2; the D is unclear. The CDR3 runs 15 residues. The V end lost 0 bases, the J end lost 3 bases, and 12 bases lay between the germline ends. CDR1 is SGHRS, CDR2 YFSETQ, per germline.

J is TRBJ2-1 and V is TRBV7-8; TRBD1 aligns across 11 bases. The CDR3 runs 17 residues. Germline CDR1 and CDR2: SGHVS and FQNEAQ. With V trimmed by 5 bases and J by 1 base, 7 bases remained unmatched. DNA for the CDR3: TGTGCCAGCAGCCGGACAGGGGGCAAGAGTTCCTACAATGAGCAGTTCTTC. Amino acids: CASSRTGGKSSYNEQFF.

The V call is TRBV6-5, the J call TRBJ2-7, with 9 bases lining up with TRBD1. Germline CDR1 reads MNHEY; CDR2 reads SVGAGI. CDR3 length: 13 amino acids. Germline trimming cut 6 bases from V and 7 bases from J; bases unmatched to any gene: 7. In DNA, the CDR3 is TGTGCCAGCAGCCCGGGACAGGGATGGGAGCAGTACTTC. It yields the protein CASSPGQGWEQYF.

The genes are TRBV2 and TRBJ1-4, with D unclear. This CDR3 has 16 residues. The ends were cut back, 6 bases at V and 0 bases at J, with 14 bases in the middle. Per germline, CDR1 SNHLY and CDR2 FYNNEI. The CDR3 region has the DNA TGTGCCAGCAGCGGACCGGGTAGTGCAACTAATGAAAAACTGTTTTTT. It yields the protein CASSGPGSATNEKLFF.

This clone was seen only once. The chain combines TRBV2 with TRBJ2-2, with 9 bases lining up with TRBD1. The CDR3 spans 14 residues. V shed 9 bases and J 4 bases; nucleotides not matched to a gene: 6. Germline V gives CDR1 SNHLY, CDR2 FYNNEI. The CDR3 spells CASNRGQVTGELFF. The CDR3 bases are TGTGCCAGTAACAGGGGGCAGGTCACCGGGGAGCTGTTTTTT.

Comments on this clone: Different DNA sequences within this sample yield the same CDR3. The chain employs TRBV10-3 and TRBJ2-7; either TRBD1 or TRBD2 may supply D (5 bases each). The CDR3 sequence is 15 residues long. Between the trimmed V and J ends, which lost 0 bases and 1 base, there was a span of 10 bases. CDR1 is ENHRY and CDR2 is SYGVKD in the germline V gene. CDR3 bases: TGTGCCATCAGTGAGTCTGGGGGTAGTTCCTACGAGCAGTACTTC. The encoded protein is CAISESGGSSYEQYF.